This T cell receptor (beta chain) was obtained from a study of T cells in Graves' hyperthyroidism and ophthalmopathy. Overall study findings and caveats: Most thyroid-expanded clonotypes above 0.001 were also found in blood.

This clonotype was observed a handful of times. Its cognate antigen is unknown. Amplified TCR beta CDR3 regions derived from RNA transcripts. The HTBI primer set was used in a first-round RT-PCR of the TCR CDR3. Using its own MiXCR run on the multiplex PCR reads, TCRdb lists one record per CDR3 protein. The sample carries fewer than 650,000 distinct CDR3 sequences, approximately 14% recorded once. The source is a woman in her forties with Graves' ophthalmopathy. The sample taken for sequencing was blood.

The chain's CDR3 is CASSSDRTYGYTF. Written as DNA, the CDR3 is TGTGCCAGCAGTTCGGACCGGACCTATGGCTACACCTTC. J is TRBJ1-2 and V is TRBV6-5, with D uncertain. The CDR3 spans 13 residues. The germline V gene encodes CDR1 MNHEY and CDR2 SVGAGI. V lost 4 bases to trimming and J lost 4 bases, with 10 bases between them.